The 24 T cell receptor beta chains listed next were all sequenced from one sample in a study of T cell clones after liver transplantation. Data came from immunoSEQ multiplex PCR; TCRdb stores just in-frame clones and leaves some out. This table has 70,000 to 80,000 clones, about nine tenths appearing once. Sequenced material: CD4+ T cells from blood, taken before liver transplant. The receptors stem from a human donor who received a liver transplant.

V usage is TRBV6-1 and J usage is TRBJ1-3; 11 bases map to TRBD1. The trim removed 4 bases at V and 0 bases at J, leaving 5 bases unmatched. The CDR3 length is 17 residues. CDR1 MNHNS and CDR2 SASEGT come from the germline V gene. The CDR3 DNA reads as TGTGCCAGCAGTGTCGGGACAGGGGGTTTCTCTGGAAACACCATATATTTT. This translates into CASSVGTGGFSGNTIYF.

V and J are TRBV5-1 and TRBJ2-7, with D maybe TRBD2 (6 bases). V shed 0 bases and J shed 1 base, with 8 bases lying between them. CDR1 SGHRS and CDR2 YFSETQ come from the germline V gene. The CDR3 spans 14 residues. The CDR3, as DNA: TGCGCCAGCAGCTTGGCGGGAGAGTCCTACGAGCAGTACTTC. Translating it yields CASSLAGESYEQYF.

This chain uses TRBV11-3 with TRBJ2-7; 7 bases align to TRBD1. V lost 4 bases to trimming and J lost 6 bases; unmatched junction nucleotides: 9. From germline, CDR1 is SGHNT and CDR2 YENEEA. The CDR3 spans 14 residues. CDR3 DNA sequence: TGTGCCAGCAGCTCAGTGACAGGGTGGTCCGAGCAGTACTTC. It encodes CASSSVTGWSEQYF. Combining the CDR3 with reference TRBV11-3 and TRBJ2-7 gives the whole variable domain EAGVVQSPRYKIIEKKQPVAFWCNPISGHNTLYWYLQNLGQGPELLIRYENEEAVDDSQLPKDRFSAERLKGVDSTLKIQPAELGDSAVYLCASSSVTGWSEQYFGPGTRLTVT.

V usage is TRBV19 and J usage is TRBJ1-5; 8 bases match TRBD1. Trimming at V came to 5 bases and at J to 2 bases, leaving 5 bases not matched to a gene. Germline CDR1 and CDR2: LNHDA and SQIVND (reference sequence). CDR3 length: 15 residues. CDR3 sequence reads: CASSSGGSGNQPQHF. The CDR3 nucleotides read TGTGCCAGTAGTTCAGGGGGCAGTGGCAATCAGCCCCAGCATTTT.

CDR3 nucleotide sequence: TGTGCCAGTAGTAGGGACGGGACCGGGGAGCTGTTTTTT. Translated: CASSRDGTGELFF. This sequence joins TRBV19 and TRBJ2-2, with D perhaps assigned TRBD1 or TRBD2 (5 bases each). Germline lookup yields CDR1 LNHDA and CDR2 SQIVND (reference sequence). The CDR3 is 13 amino acids. With 4 bases removed from V and 5 bases from J, the gap between germline ends came to 8 bases.

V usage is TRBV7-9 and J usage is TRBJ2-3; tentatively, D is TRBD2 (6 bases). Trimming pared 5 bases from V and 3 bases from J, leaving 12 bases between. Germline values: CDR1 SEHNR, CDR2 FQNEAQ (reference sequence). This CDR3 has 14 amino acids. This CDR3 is CASSPPRGTDTQYF. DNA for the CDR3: TGTGCCAGCAGCCCACCTCGGGGGACAGATACGCAGTATTTT.

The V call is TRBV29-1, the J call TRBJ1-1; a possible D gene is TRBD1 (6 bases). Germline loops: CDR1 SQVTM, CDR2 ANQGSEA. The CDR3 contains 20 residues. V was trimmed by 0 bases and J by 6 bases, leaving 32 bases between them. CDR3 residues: CSVEDGALGVWMRGGSEAFF. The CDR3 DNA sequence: TGCAGCGTTGAAGATGGGGCCCTTGGGGTTTGGATGCGAGGGGGATCTGAAGCTTTCTTT. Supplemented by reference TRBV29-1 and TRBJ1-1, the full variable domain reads SAVISQKPSRDICQRGTSLTIQCQVDSQVTMMFWYRQQPGQSLTLIATANQGSEATYESGFVIDKFPISRPNLTFSTLTVSNMSPEDSSIYLCSVEDGALGVWMRGGSEAFFGQGTRLTVV.

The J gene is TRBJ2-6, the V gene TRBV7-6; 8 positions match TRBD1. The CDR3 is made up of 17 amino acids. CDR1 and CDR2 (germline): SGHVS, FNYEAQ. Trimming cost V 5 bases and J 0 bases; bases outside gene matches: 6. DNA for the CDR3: TGTGCCAGCAGCCCAACAGGGGGAGGCTCTGGGGCCAACGTCCTGACTTTC. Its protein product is CASSPTGGGSGANVLTF.

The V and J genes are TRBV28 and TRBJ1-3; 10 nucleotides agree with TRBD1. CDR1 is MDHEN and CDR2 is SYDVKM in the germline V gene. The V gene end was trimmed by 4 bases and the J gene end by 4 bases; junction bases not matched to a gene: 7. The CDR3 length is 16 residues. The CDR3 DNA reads TGTGCCAGCAGTTCCCCGGGACAGGGGAGGGGAAACACCATATATTTT. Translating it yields CASSSPGQGRGNTIYF.

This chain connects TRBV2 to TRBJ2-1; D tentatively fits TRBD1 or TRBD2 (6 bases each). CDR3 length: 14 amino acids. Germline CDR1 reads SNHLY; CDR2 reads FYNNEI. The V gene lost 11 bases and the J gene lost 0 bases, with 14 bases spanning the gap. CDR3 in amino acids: CAGGRDGSYNEQFF. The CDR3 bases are TGTGCCGGGGGGCGGGACGGCTCCTACAATGAGCAGTTCTTC.

CDR3 nucleotides: TGTGCCAGCAGCTTAGACCCCCCCAGGGGTAATGAAAAACTGTTTTTT. Its translation is CASSLDPPRGNEKLFF. This chain connects TRBV11-3 to TRBJ1-4; TRBD1 is a possible D gene (6 bases). CDR1 is SGHNT, CDR2 YENEEA, per germline. V dropped 0 bases and J dropped 4 bases, with 12 bases sitting between them. The length of the CDR3 is 16 residues.

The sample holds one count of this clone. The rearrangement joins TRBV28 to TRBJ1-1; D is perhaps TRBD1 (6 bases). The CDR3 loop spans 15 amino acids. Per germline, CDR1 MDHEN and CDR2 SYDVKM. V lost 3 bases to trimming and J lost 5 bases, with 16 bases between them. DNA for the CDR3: TGTGCCAGCAGTTTTCTCTTGGGGGGGACAACTGAAGCTTTCTTT. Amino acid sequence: CASSFLLGGTTEAFF.

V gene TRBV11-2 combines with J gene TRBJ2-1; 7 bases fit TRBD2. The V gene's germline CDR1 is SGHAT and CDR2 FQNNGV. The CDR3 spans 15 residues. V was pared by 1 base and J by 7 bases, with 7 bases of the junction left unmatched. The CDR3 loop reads CASSLGLADKNEQFF. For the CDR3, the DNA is TGTGCCAGCAGCTTAGGCCTAGCGGACAAAAATGAGCAGTTCTTC.

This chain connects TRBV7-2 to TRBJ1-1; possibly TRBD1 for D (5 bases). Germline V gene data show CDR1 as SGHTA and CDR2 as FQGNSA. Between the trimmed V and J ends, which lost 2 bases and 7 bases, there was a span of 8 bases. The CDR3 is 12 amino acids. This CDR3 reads CASSLSGLEAFF. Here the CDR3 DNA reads TGTGCCAGCAGCTTATCGGGGCTTGAAGCTTTCTTT.

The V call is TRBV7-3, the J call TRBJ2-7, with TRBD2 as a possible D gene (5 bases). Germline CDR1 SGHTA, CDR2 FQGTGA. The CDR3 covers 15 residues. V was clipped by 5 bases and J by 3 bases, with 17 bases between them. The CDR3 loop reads CASSLSRDGNYEQYF. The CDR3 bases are TGTGCCAGCAGCCTCTCGAGGGATGGGAACTACGAGCAGTACTTC.

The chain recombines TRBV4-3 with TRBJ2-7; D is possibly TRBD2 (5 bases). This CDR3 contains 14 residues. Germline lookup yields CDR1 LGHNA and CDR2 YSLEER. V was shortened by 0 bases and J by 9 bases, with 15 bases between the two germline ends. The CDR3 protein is CASSQDRAANTQYF. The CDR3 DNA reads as TGCGCCAGCAGCCAAGATCGAGCGGCAAATACGCAGTACTTC.

CDR3 nucleotides: TGCAGCTTTGGACAGGGGAGCAATGAGCAGTTCTTC. It codes for CSFGQGSNEQFF. The chain joins TRBV29-1 to TRBJ2-1; 9 bases are shared with TRBD1. From germline, CDR1 is SQVTM and CDR2 ANQGSEA. This CDR3 has 12 residues. The V and J ends lost 8 bases and 6 bases, in that order; junction bases with no gene match: 5.

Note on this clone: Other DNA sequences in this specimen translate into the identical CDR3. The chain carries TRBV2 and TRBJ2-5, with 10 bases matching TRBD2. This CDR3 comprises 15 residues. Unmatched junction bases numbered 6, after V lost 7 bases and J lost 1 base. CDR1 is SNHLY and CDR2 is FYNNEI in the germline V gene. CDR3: CASNARTSGQETQYF. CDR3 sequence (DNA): TGTGCCAGCAACGCCCGGACTAGCGGCCAAGAGACCCAGTACTTC.

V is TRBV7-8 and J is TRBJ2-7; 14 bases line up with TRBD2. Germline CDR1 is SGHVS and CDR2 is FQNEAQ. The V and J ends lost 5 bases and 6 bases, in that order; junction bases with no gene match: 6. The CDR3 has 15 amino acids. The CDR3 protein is CASSPGTSGSGEQYF. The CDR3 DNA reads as TGTGCCAGCAGCCCAGGGACTAGCGGGAGTGGCGAGCAGTACTTC.

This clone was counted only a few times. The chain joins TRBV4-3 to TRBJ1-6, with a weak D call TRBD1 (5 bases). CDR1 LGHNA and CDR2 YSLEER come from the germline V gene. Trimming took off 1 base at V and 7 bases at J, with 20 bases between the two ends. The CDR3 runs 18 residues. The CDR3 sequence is CASSQGTDAGGWNSPLHF. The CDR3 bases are TGCGCCAGCAGCCAAGGGACCGACGCCGGGGGGTGGAATTCACCCCTCCACTTT.

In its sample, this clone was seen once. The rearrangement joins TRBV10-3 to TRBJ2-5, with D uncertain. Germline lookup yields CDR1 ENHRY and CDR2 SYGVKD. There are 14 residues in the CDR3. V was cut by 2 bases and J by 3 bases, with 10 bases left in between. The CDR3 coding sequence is TGTGCCATCAGTGAGGAGGCAGTAAAAGAGACCCAGTACTTC. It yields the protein CAISEEAVKETQYF.

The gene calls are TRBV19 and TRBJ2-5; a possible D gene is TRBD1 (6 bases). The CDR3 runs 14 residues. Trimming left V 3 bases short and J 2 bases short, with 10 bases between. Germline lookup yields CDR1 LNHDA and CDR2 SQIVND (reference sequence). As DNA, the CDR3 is TGTGCCAGTAGTATCAGTAGGGGGCAAGAGACCCAGTACTTC. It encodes CASSISRGQETQYF. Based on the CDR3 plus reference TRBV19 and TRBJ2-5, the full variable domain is DGGITQSPKYLFRKEGQNVTLSCEQNLNHDAMYWYRQDPGQGLRLIYYSQIVNDFQKGDIAEGYSVSREKKESFPLTVTSAQKNPTAFYLCASSISRGQETQYFGPGTRLLVL.

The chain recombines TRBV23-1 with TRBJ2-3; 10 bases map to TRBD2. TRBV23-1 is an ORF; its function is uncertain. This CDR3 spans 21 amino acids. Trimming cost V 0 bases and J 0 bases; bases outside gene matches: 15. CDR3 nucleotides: TGCGCCAGCAGTCAATCTTACCCTAGCGGGAGAACCCACGGGAGCACAGATACGCAGTATTTT. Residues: CASSQSYPSGRTHGSTDTQYF.

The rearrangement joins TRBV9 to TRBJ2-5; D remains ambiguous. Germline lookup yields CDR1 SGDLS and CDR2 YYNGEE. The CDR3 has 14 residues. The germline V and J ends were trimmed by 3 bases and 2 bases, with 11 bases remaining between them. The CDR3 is CASSGGRAQETQYF. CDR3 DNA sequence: TGTGCCAGCAGCGGGGGAAGGGCGCAAGAGACCCAGTACTTC.